This note documents a single T cell receptor (beta chain) sequence. Assay used: immunoSEQ multiplex PCR; TCRdb lists only in-frame clones, some missing. The sample yields approximately 280,000 clones, about 86% seen once. The entry originates in a study of cytomegalovirus exposure and HLA in healthy donors. V was clipped by 6 bases and J by 2 bases, with 15 bases between them. This CDR3 region has 15 residues. Germline loops: CDR1 MGHRA, CDR2 YSYEKL. This sequence originates from a woman aged 18-30 years in good health and CMV-seronegative. This chain links TRBV4-1 with TRBJ2-3; D perhaps matches TRBD1 (6 bases). Sample: PBMCs. CDR3: CASRNLHRDTDTQYF. The CDR3 DNA follows: TGCGCCAGCAGGAACCTTCACAGGGACACAGATACGCAGTATTTT.